A single sample is the source of the 29 T cell receptor beta chains below, sequenced in a study of blood T cell repertoires in COVID-19. Produced via immunoSEQ multiplex PCR; TCRdb's table is partial and in-frame only. There are 65,000 to 70,000 clones in the sample; 85% to 90% occur only once, and around 2.9% lies in the top ten. The specimen sequenced was peripheral blood. These receptors were taken from an elderly man with acute or convalescent COVID-19.

The V and J genes are TRBV18 and TRBJ1-6; D unresolved. V gave up 0 bases and J gave up 10 bases, with 10 bases separating them. This CDR3 has 14 residues. Germline-derived CDR1 and CDR2 are KGHSH and LQKENI. The CDR3 reads CASSPPSTRSPLHF. CDR3 nucleotides: TGTGCCAGCTCACCACCGAGTACTAGGTCACCCCTCCACTTT.

The chain uses TRBV5-1 and TRBJ1-1; TRBD1 might be the D (5 bases). CDR3 length: 11 amino acids. Germline V lookup: CDR1 SGHRS, CDR2 YFSETQ. Trimming shortened V by 8 bases and J by 3 bases, and 8 bases separated the two germline ends. The CDR3 region is CASAGDTEAFF. The DNA of the CDR3 is TGCGCCAGTGCGGGGGACACTGAAGCTTTCTTT. The whole variable domain, filled in from reference TRBV5-1 and TRBJ1-1, reads KAGVTQTPRYLIKTRGQQVTLSCSPISGHRSVSWYQQTPGQGLQFLFEYFSETQRNKGNFPGRFSGRQFSNSRSEMNVSTLELGDSALYLCASAGDTEAFFGQGTRLTVV.

The rearrangement links TRBV19 to TRBJ2-3; TRBD2 matches 7 bases. In germline, CDR1 is LNHDA, CDR2 SQIVND (reference sequence). Unmatched junction bases numbered 13, after V lost 3 bases and J lost 4 bases. The CDR3 extends over 17 amino acids. The CDR3 DNA reads as TGTGCCAGTAGTATCCCCTCACTAGCGCCAGTCCCAGATACGCAGTATTTT. It yields the protein CASSIPSLAPVPDTQYF.

The chain is built from TRBV7-8 and TRBJ1-4; D is perhaps TRBD1 (6 bases). The CDR3 is made up of 15 amino acids. Germline loops: CDR1 SGHVS, CDR2 FQNEAQ. Trimming took 5 bases from V and 8 from J, leaving 18 bases between them. In DNA form, the CDR3 reads TGTGCCAGCAGCGTCTCCGGGACAAGCAGAGAAAAACTGTTTTTT. This codes for CASSVSGTSREKLFF.

The chain carries TRBV19 and TRBJ2-3; TRBD2 matches at 13 bases. The CDR3 has 17 amino acids. The germline CDR1 and CDR2 sequences are LNHDA and SQIVND (reference sequence). The V and J ends lost 5 bases and 4 bases, in that order; junction bases with no gene match: 9. For the CDR3, the DNA is TGTGCCAGTAGTCCCCGACTAGCGGGGGGATGGGCAGATACGCAGTATTTT. The encoded protein is CASSPRLAGGWADTQYF.

The chain combines TRBV6-2 or TRBV6-3 with TRBJ2-2, with a tentative D call TRBD1 (6 bases). The CDR3 sequence is 17 residues long. Trimming removed 6 bases from V and 0 bases from J, with 17 bases in between. Germline assignment: CDR1 MNHEY and CDR2 SVGEGT. The CDR3 coding sequence is TGTGCCAGCAGCCCCGGACAGCAAACCGCGAACACCGGGGAGCTGTTTTTT. Its translation: CASSPGQQTANTGELFF.

This clone was seen just once. In DNA form, the CDR3 reads TGCGCCAGCAGTACCAGGGAGGTTCTGAACACCGGGGAGCTGTTTTTT. It is translated as CASSTREVLNTGELFF. The chain couples TRBV5-1 to TRBJ2-2, with D maybe TRBD2 (6 bases). The CDR3 totals 16 residues. In germline, CDR1 is SGHRS, CDR2 YFSETQ. V was clipped by 5 bases and J by 1 base, with 15 bases between them.

This chain connects TRBV7-2 to TRBJ1-6, with D possibly matching TRBD1 (5 bases). The CDR3 is 15 residues long. The germline V gene encodes CDR1 SGHTA and CDR2 FQGNSA. V was trimmed by 4 bases and J by 4 bases, leaving 11 bases between them. The CDR3 reads CASSWDWGYNSPLHF. CDR3 DNA sequence: TGTGCCAGCAGCTGGGACTGGGGGTATAATTCACCCCTCCACTTT.

This clone was observed a few times. V is TRBV11-3 and J is TRBJ1-3; D is unclear. V lost 0 bases and J lost 0, with 9 bases in between. Germline V lookup: CDR1 SGHNT, CDR2 YENEEA. The CDR3 is 16 residues long. CDR3 nucleotides: TGTGCCAGCAGCTTAGATGGTCAGGCCTCTGGAAACACCATATATTTT. As protein: CASSLDGQASGNTIYF.

The V call is TRBV7-9, the J call TRBJ2-7; TRBD2 is a possible D gene (7 bases). This CDR3 contains 15 residues. From germline, CDR1 is SEHNR and CDR2 FQNEAQ (reference sequence). The V end was cut by 0 bases, the J end by 5 bases, with 14 bases between. The CDR3 protein is CASSLAGGAAHEQYF. The CDR3, as DNA: TGTGCCAGCAGCTTAGCTGGGGGGGCCGCACACGAGCAGTACTTC.

The chain is built from TRBV10-3 and TRBJ2-3, with TRBD1 as a possible D gene (6 bases). Germline CDR1 ENHRY, CDR2 SYGVKD. With 4 bases removed from V and 7 bases from J, the gap between germline ends came to 15 bases. The CDR3 runs 14 residues. CDR3 nucleotide sequence: TGTGCCATCAGTGGGGGGACAACAATAAATACGCAGTATTTT. This encodes CAISGGTTINTQYF.

The V gene is TRBV7-6, the J gene TRBJ2-5, with 12 bases identical to TRBD2. The germline gives CDR1 SGHVS, CDR2 FNYEAQ. V shed 2 bases and J 5 bases; nucleotides not matched to a gene: 6. CDR3 length: 16 amino acids. The CDR3 DNA reads as TGTGCCAGCAGCTTACTAGCGGGAGGGCCGCGGGAGACCCAGTACTTC. This gives the protein CASSLLAGGPRETQYF. The full variable domain, completed using reference TRBV7-6 and TRBJ2-5, is GAGVSQSPRYKVTKRGQDVALRCDPISGHVSLYWYRQALGQGPEFLTYFNYEAQQDKSGLPNDRFSAERPEGSISTLTIQRTEQRDSAMYRCASSLLAGGPRETQYFGPGTRLLVL.

This clone has just a few counts. The J gene is TRBJ1-5, the V gene TRBV11-2, with 8 bases identical to TRBD1. Germline trimming cut 5 bases from V and 6 bases from J; bases unmatched to any gene: 9. In germline, CDR1 is SGHAT, CDR2 FQNNGV. The CDR3 is 15 residues long. The CDR3: CASSPGQALGQPQHF. DNA of the CDR3: TGTGCCAGCAGCCCGGGACAGGCCCTGGGTCAGCCCCAGCATTTT.

Worth noting for this clone: The sample has other DNA sequences that encode this CDR3 too. The V call is TRBV20-1, the J call TRBJ2-7; 7 bases map to TRBD2. CDR3 length: 11 amino acids. The V segment lost 4 bases and the J segment 5 bases; nucleotides outside the gene matches: 2. CDR1 is DFQATT, CDR2 SNEGSKA, per germline (reference sequence). CDR3 DNA: TGCAGTGCTACTAGCGGCCACGAGCAGTACTTC. Its translation is CSATSGHEQYF.

The chain is built from TRBV7-2 and TRBJ2-7; the match to TRBD2 covers 10 bases. CDR1 SGHTA and CDR2 FQGNSA come from the germline V gene. The J segment lost 6 bases and the V segment lost 4 bases, leaving 6 bases of the junction unmatched. CDR3 size: 14 residues. The CDR3 loop is CASSSSGSNPEQYF. The CDR3 DNA is TGTGCCAGCAGCTCTAGCGGGAGTAACCCCGAGCAGTACTTC.

The rearrangement joins TRBV6-5 to TRBJ1-5; maybe TRBD1 (6 bases). The germline V and J ends were trimmed by 6 bases and 4 bases, with 7 bases remaining between them. CDR3 length: 12 amino acids. In germline, CDR1 is MNHEY, CDR2 SVGAGI. CDR3 in DNA: TGTGCCAGCAGGGACAGAAATCAGCCCCAGCATTTT. Translated: CASRDRNQPQHF.

The chain has TRBV6-5 and TRBJ2-5; weak D call: TRBD2 (5 bases). Looked up from germline, CDR1 is MNHEY and CDR2 is SVGAGI. This CDR3 spans 15 amino acids. V lost 8 bases to trimming and J lost 4 bases, with 20 bases between them. The DNA of the CDR3 is TGTGCCAGCGCCCCGGGCCACCGGGGTCGAGAGACCCAGTACTTC. Translating it yields CASAPGHRGRETQYF.

The CDR3 here is CASSEEGLPSGELFF. CDR3 sequence (DNA): TGTGCCAGCAGTGAAGAGGGGCTACCGTCGGGGGAGCTGTTTTTT. The chain recombines TRBV2 with TRBJ2-2; weak D call: TRBD1 (5 bases). The CDR3 consists of 15 residues. The V gene lost 1 base and the J gene lost 8 bases, with 14 bases spanning the gap. Germline CDR1 reads SNHLY; CDR2 reads FYNNEI. Combining the CDR3 with reference TRBV2 and TRBJ2-2 gives the whole variable domain EPEVTQTPSHQVTQMGQEVILRCVPISNHLYFYWYRQILGQKVEFLVSFYNNEISEKSEIFDDQFSVERPDGSNFTLKIRSTKLEDSAMYFCASSEEGLPSGELFFGEGSRLTVL.

The V gene is TRBV6-1, the J gene TRBJ2-7; 9 bases agree with TRBD2. Germline V gene sequence: CDR1 MNHNS, CDR2 SASEGT. Trimming at V came to 3 bases and at J to 2 bases, leaving 2 bases not matched to a gene. CDR3 length: 14 residues. As DNA, the CDR3 is TGTGCCAGCAGTGATAGCGGGGGACCCTACGAGCAGTACTTC. This encodes CASSDSGGPYEQYF.

The chain employs TRBV11-2 and TRBJ2-2; 8 nucleotides match TRBD1. CDR3 length equals 16 residues. Germline trimming cut 2 bases from V and 4 bases from J; bases unmatched to any gene: 6. Germline V gene sequence: CDR1 SGHAT, CDR2 FQNNGV. For the CDR3, the DNA is TGTGCCAGCAGCTTAAACAGGGGGATCGGCACCGGGGAGCTGTTTTTT. Protein product: CASSLNRGIGTGELFF.

The chain is built from TRBV6-7 and TRBJ1-4, with TRBD1 matching over 10 bases. TRBV6-7 counts as an open reading frame of uncertain function. The J segment lost 7 bases and the V segment lost 5 bases, leaving 4 bases of the junction unmatched. The CDR3 runs 14 residues. CDR3 sequence (DNA): TGTGCCAGCAGTCCCGGACAGGGGGGTGAAAAACTGTTTTTT. Translating it yields CASSPGQGGEKLFF.

The V and J genes are TRBV5-1 and TRBJ1-3; 8 bases are a match to TRBD1. Germline assignment: CDR1 SGHRS and CDR2 YFSETQ. The V and J ends lost 0 bases and 1 base, in that order; junction bases with no gene match: 6. CDR3 length: 17 residues. The CDR3 bases are TGCGCCAGCAGCTTGGGGGCAGGGGGCAGTTCTGGAAACACCATATATTTT. This encodes CASSLGAGGSSGNTIYF.

The rearrangement uses TRBV19 and TRBJ1-2; weak D call: TRBD1 (6 bases). Per germline, CDR1 LNHDA and CDR2 SQIVND (reference sequence). V was cut by 5 bases and J by 4 bases, with 14 bases left in between. CDR3 length: 14 residues. CDR3 loop: CASSVVFRGYGYTF. CDR3 nucleotide sequence: TGTGCCAGTAGTGTCGTGTTCAGGGGCTATGGCTACACCTTC.

The genes are TRBV21-1 and TRBJ2-1; the table's D call, TRBD2, has no DNA check behind it. TRBV21-1 is listed as a pseudogene. The CDR3 has 21 residues. The DNA of the CDR3 is TGTGCCAGCAGCAAAGTAGAGAGGACAGGGGTTGGCGGGAGGGCATGGAATGAGCAGTTCTTC. Residues: CASSKVERTGVGGRAWNEQFF.

This rearrangement joins TRBV5-1 to TRBJ1-6; a weak D match, TRBD1 (5 bases). Trimming left V 0 bases short and J 10 bases short, with 17 bases between. Looked up from germline, CDR1 is SGHRS and CDR2 is YFSETQ. The CDR3 is 16 amino acids. The CDR3 coding sequence is TGCGCCAGCAGCTTGGAGGGCAGGGCGAGCTGGTCACCCCTCCACTTT. This sequence encodes CASSLEGRASWSPLHF.

V and J are TRBV19 and TRBJ1-2, with D hard to call. The CDR3 runs to 15 residues. In germline, CDR1 is LNHDA, CDR2 SQIVND (reference sequence). V lost 3 bases, J lost 6 bases, and 17 bases lay in between. The CDR3 reads CASSISTVGADGYTF. The CDR3 bases are TGTGCCAGTAGTATCTCGACGGTGGGAGCTGATGGCTACACCTTC.

The chain uses TRBV30 and TRBJ1-3, with 8 bases lining up with TRBD1. Trimming cost V 3 bases and J 3 bases; bases outside gene matches: 4. The CDR3 has 14 amino acids. Germline CDR1 GTSNPN, CDR2 SVGIG (reference sequence). CDR3 in amino acids: CAWRGTGDGNTIYF. The DNA for the CDR3 is TGTGCCTGGAGGGGGACAGGAGATGGAAACACCATATATTTT.

This clone was seen just once. CDR3 amino acids: CASSAQTSAMTYEQYF. CDR3 nucleotide sequence: TGTGCCAGCAGCGCTCAGACTAGCGCCATGACCTACGAGCAGTACTTC. The V gene is TRBV9, the J gene TRBJ2-7, with 8 nucleotides matching TRBD2. Germline values: CDR1 SGDLS, CDR2 YYNGEE. This CDR3 contains 16 residues. J gave up 2 bases and V 3 bases, and 10 bases lay outside the gene matches.

The V gene is TRBV5-1, the J gene TRBJ2-7; TRBD1 is a possible D gene (6 bases). From germline, CDR1 is SGHRS and CDR2 YFSETQ. V was cut by 3 bases and J by 2 bases, with 15 bases left in between. There are 15 residues in the CDR3. Here the CDR3 DNA reads TGCGCCAGCAGCTATAATTCCAGGGGCGCCTACGAGCAGTACTTC. It codes for CASSYNSRGAYEQYF.